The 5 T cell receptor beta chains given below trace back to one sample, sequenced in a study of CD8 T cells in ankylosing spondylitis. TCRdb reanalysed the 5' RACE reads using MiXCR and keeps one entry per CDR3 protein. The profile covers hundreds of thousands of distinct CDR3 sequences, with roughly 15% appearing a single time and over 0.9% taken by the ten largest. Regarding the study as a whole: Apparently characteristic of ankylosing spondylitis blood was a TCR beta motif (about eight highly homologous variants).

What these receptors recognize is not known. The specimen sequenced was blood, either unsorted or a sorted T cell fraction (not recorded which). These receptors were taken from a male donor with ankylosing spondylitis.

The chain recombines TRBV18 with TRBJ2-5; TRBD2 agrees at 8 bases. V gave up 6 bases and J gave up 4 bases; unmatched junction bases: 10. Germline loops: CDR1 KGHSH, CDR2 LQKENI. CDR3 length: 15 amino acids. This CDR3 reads CASSAGLVVGETQYF. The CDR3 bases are TGTGCCAGCTCGGCGGGACTAGTAGTGGGAGAGACCCAGTACTTC.

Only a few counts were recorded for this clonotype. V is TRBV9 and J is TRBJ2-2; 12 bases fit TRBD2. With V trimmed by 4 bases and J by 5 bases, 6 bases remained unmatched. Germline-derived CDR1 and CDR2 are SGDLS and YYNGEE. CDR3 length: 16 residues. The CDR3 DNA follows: TGTGCCAGCAGCCCGACGACTAGCGGGAGTACCGGGGAGCTGTTTTTT. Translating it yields CASSPTTSGSTGELFF.

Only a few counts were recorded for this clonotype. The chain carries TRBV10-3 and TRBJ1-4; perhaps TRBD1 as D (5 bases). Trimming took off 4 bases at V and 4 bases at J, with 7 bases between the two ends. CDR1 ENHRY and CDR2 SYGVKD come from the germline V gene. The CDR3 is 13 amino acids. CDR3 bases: TGTGCCATCAGTGGGCAGGGTAATGAAAAACTGTTTTTT. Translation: CAISGQGNEKLFF.

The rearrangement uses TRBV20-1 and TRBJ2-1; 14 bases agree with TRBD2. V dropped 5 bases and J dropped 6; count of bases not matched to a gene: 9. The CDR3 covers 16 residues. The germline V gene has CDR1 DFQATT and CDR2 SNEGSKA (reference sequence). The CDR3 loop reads CSARLAGGRGSNEQFF. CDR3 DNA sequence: TGCAGTGCTCGACTAGCGGGAGGGCGGGGGAGCAATGAGCAGTTCTTC.

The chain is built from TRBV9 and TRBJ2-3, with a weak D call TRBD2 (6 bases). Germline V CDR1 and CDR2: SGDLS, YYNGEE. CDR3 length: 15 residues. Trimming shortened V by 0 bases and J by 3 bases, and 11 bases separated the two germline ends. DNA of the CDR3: TGTGCCAGCAGCGTAGCTGTTGGGGGGACAGATACGCAGTATTTT. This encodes CASSVAVGGTDTQYF.